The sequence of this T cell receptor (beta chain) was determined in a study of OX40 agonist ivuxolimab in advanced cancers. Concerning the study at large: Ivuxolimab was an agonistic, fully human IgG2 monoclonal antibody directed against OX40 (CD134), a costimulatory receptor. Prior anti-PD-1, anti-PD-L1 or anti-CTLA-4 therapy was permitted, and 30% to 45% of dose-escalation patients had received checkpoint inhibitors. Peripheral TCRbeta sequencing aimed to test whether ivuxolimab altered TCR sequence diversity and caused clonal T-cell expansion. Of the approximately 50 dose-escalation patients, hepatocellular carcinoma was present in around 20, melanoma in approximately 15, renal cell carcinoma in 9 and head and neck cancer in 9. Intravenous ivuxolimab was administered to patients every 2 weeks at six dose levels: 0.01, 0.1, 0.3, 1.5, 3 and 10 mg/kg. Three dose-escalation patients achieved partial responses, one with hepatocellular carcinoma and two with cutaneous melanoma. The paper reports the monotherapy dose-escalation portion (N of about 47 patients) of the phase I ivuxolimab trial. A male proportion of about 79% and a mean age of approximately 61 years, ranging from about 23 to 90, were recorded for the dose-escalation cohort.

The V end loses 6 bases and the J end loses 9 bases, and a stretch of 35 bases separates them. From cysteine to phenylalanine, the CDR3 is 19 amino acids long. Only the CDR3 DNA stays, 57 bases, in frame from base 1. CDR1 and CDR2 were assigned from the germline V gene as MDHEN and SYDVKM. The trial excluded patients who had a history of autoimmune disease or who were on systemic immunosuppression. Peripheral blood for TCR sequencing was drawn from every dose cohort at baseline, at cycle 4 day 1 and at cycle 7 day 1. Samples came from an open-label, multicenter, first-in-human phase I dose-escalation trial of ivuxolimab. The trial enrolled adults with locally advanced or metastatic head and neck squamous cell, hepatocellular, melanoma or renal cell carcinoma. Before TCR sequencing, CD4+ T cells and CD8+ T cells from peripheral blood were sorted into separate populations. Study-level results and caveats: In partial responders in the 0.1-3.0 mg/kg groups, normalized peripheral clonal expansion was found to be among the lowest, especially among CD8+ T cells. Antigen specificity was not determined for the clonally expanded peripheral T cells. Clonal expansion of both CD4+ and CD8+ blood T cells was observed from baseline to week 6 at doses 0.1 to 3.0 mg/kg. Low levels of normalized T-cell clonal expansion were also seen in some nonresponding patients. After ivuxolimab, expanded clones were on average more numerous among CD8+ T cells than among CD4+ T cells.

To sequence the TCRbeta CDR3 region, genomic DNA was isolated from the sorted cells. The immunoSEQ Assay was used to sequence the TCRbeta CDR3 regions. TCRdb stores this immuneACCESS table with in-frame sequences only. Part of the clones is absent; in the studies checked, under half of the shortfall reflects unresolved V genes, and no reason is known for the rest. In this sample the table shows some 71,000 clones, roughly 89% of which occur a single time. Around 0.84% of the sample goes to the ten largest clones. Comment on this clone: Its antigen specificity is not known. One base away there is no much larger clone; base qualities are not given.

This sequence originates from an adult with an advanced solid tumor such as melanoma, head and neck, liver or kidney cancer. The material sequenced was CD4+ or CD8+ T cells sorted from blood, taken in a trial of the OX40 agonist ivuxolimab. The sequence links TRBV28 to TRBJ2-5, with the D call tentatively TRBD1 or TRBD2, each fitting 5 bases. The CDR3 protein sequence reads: CASSRLLVPGQFLGLSQYF. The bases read TGTGCCAGCAGCCGCCTCCTCGTTCCGGGGCAGTTTCTCGGATTGTCCCAGTACTTC. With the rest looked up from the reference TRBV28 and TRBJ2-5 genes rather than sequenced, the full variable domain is DVKVTQSSRYLVKRTGEKVFLECVQDMDHENMFWYRQDPGLGLRLIYFSYDVKMKEKGDIPEGYSVSREKKERFSLILESASTNQTSMYLCASSRLLVPGQFLGLSQYFGPGTRLLVL.